This T cell receptor (beta chain) was captured in a study of control samples from healthy donors and cancer patients. Germline V gene sequence: CDR1 SGDLS, CDR2 YYNGEE. V was cut by 1 base and J by 0 bases, with 8 bases left in between. This CDR3 contains 15 residues. Generated by immunoSEQ multiplex PCR, the TCRdb table keeps only in-frame clones and is missing some. The sample holds 120,000 or so clones, about 90% seen once. The gene calls are TRBV9 and TRBJ1-3; D perhaps matches TRBD1 (5 bases). The sample consisted of blood. The receptor was derived from a man between 18 and 29 years old in good health. CDR3: CASSVRDGSGNTIYF. CDR3 DNA: TGTGCCAGCAGCGTACGGGACGGCTCTGGAAACACCATATATTTT.